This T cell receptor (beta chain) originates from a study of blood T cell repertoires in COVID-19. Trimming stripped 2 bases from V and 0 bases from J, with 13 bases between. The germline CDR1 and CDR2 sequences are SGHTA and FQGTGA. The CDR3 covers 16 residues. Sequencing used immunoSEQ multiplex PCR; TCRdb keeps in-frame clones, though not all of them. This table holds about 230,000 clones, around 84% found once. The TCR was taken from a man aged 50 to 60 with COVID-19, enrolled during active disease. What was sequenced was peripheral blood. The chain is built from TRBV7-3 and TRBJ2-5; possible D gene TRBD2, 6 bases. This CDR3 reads CASSLGLAPYQETQYF. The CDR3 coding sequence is TGTGCCAGCAGCTTAGGCCTAGCGCCGTACCAAGAGACCCAGTACTTC.